This is a list of T cell receptor beta chains from one sample in a study of T-cell reconstitution after alpha-beta-depleted transplantation in children. TCRdb recomputed calls from the PCR reads with MiXCR, one row per CDR3 protein. The data contain about a million distinct CDR3 sequences, roughly 29% of them singletons. The input for sequencing was PBMCs, mostly from graft donor cells, taken 360 days after TCRalphabeta/CD19-depleted stem cell transplant. These receptor sequences come from a boy in the first two years of life who had a stem cell transplant for SCID, so the T cells may come from the graft donor. CDR3s include the opening cysteine and the closing phenylalanine or tryptophan. The order of the fields is J gene, V gene, D gene, CDR3 protein. The D gene is left open where the match is weak.

j_call: TRBJ1-1; v_call: TRBV2; d_call: -; cdr3_aa: CASRETARGGTEAFF
j_call: TRBJ2-7; v_call: TRBV5-1; d_call: -; cdr3_aa: CASSLTVLKLPSNLHEQYF
j_call: TRBJ2-3; v_call: TRBV7-8; d_call: TRBD2; cdr3_aa: CASSLRLAGPRDTQYF
j_call: TRBJ2-2; v_call: TRBV9; d_call: -; cdr3_aa: CASSPGEAGELFF
j_call: TRBJ2-3; v_call: TRBV19; d_call: TRBD2; cdr3_aa: CATKGAGTDTQYF
j_call: TRBJ2-7; v_call: TRBV7-9; d_call: TRBD1; cdr3_aa: CASTPTGTVTYEQYF
j_call: TRBJ2-3; v_call: TRBV28; d_call: -; cdr3_aa: CASSRVFLSVTSTDTQYF
j_call: TRBJ1-2; v_call: TRBV6-1; d_call: -; cdr3_aa: CASTNGGSNYGYTF
j_call: TRBJ2-3; v_call: TRBV20-1; d_call: -; cdr3_aa: CSARRTLWGTDTQYF
j_call: TRBJ1-1; v_call: TRBV20-1; d_call: -; cdr3_aa: CSARDLTVKRDTHEAFF
j_call: TRBJ2-7; v_call: TRBV20-1; d_call: TRBD2; cdr3_aa: CSARVRGSTYEQYF
j_call: TRBJ2-7; v_call: TRBV5-1; d_call: TRBD1; cdr3_aa: CASSLDRGLDYEQYF
j_call: TRBJ2-3; v_call: TRBV6-1; d_call: TRBD1; cdr3_aa: CASSRWGTAKFHTQYF
j_call: TRBJ2-2; v_call: TRBV2; d_call: -; cdr3_aa: CASSKYDPDTGELFF
j_call: TRBJ2-1; v_call: TRBV6-2/TRBV6-3; d_call: TRBD1; cdr3_aa: CASSQGQEQFF
j_call: TRBJ2-2; v_call: TRBV6-1; d_call: -; cdr3_aa: CASNPRQVWAGELFF
j_call: TRBJ2-3; v_call: TRBV10-3; d_call: TRBD2; cdr3_aa: CATSTSPSTDTQYF
j_call: TRBJ2-1; v_call: TRBV12-3/TRBV12-4; d_call: TRBD2; cdr3_aa: CASSFPNLAGDNEQFF
j_call: TRBJ2-5; v_call: TRBV5-1; d_call: TRBD1; cdr3_aa: CASSSPGQGRETQYF
j_call: TRBJ2-1; v_call: TRBV20-1; d_call: TRBD1; cdr3_aa: CSARDPRGPGDEQFF
j_call: TRBJ2-3; v_call: TRBV9; d_call: TRBD2; cdr3_aa: CASSVGTSGGRRDTQYF
j_call: TRBJ2-1; v_call: TRBV29-1; d_call: -; cdr3_aa: CSVEEFVGYNEQFF
j_call: TRBJ2-1; v_call: TRBV5-1; d_call: -; cdr3_aa: CASSLEQLYNEQFF
j_call: TRBJ1-5; v_call: TRBV12-3/TRBV12-4; d_call: -; cdr3_aa: CASSLAREPQHF
j_call: TRBJ2-3; v_call: TRBV27; d_call: -; cdr3_aa: CASSLGAWGDDTQYF
j_call: TRBJ2-5; v_call: TRBV7-8; d_call: -; cdr3_aa: CASSSTGTRVWETQYF
j_call: TRBJ1-4; v_call: TRBV12-3/TRBV12-4; d_call: -; cdr3_aa: CASSREATRKNEKLFF
j_call: TRBJ2-7; v_call: TRBV28; d_call: TRBD1; cdr3_aa: CASSFGWTGYVNYEQYF
j_call: TRBJ2-1; v_call: TRBV15; d_call: -; cdr3_aa: CATSRPWTDYNEQFF
j_call: TRBJ1-2; v_call: TRBV14; d_call: -; cdr3_aa: CASSQETGNYGYTF
j_call: TRBJ2-1; v_call: TRBV4-3; d_call: -; cdr3_aa: CASSQDGGHLDNEQFF
j_call: TRBJ2-3; v_call: TRBV9; d_call: -; cdr3_aa: CASSPRSGITQYF
j_call: TRBJ1-5; v_call: TRBV7-2; d_call: -; cdr3_aa: CASTPGVSNQPQHF
j_call: TRBJ2-3; v_call: TRBV12-3/TRBV12-4; d_call: TRBD2; cdr3_aa: CASSLISGGFTDTQYF
j_call: TRBJ2-7; v_call: TRBV6-5; d_call: -; cdr3_aa: CASAYSGSSYEQYF
j_call: TRBJ2-4; v_call: TRBV25-1; d_call: -; cdr3_aa: CASSVGNGNIQYF